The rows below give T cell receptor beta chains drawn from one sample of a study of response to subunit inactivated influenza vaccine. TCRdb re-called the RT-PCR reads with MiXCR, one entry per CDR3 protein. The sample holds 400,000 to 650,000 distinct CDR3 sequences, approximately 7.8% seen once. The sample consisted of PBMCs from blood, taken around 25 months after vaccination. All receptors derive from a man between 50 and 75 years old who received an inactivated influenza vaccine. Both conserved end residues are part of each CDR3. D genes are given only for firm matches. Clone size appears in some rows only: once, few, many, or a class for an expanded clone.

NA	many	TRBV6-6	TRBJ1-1	CASSYSLETEAFF	TGTGCCAGCAGTTACTCGTTGGAAACTGAAGCTTTCTTT
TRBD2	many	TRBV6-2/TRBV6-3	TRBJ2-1	CASMAIGTTIYNEQFF	TGTGCCAGCATGGCCATAGGGACTACTATATACAATGAGCAGTTCTTC
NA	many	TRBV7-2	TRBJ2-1	CASSLDFGEQFF	TGTGCCAGCAGCTTAGATTTCGGTGAGCAGTTCTTC
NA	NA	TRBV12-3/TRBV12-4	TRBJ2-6	CASSLGTDSGANVLTF	TGTGCCAGCAGTTTAGGGACAGACTCTGGGGCCAACGTCCTGACTTTC
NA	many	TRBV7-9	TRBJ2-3	CASSATADTQYF	TGTGCCAGCAGTGCGACCGCAGATACGCAGTATTTT
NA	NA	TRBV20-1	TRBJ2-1	CSARGGGHLNEQFF	TGCAGTGCTAGAGGGGGGGGACACCTCAATGAGCAGTTCTTC
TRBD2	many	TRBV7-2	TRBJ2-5	CASSKGLAGEETQYF	TGTGCCAGCAGCAAGGGACTAGCGGGGGAAGAGACCCAGTACTTC
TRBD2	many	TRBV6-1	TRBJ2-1	CASSHGTSLNNEQFF	TGTGCCAGCAGCCACGGGACTAGCCTCAACAATGAGCAGTTCTTC
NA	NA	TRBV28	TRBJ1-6	CASSLLQGGPESPLHF	TGTGCCAGCAGTTTATTGCAGGGCGGGCCGGAATCACCCCTCCACTTT
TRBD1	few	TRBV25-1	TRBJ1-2	CASSAHPGTGEVGGYTF	TGTGCCAGCAGTGCCCACCCCGGGACAGGGGAGGTGGGTGGCTACACCTTC
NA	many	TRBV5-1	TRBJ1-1	CASSLVVGTEAFF	TGCGCCAGCAGCTTGGTGGTGGGAACTGAAGCTTTCTTT
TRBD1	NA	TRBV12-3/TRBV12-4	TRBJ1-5	CASSFAGGRQPQHF	TGTGCCAGCAGTTTCGCAGGGGGCAGGCAGCCCCAGCATTTT
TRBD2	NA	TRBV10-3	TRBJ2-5	CAISGGEETQYF	TGTGCCATCAGCGGGGGGGAAGAGACCCAGTACTTC
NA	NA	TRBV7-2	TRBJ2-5	CASSLAPGSRETQYF	TGTGCCAGCAGCTTAGCTCCAGGGTCGAGGGAGACCCAGTACTTC
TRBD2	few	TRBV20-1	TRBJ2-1	CSAPTSGGLLYNEQFF	TGCAGTGCTCCGACTAGCGGGGGGTTACTCTACAATGAGCAGTTCTTC
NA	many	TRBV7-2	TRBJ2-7	CASSSRGAYEQYF	TGTGCCAGCAGCTCCCGGGGGGCGTACGAGCAGTACTTC
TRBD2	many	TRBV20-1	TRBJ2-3	CSARGTSGGYTDTQYF	TGCAGTGCTCGAGGGACTAGCGGGGGGTACACAGATACGCAGTATTTT
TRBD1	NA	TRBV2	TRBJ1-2	CARGSNSGQGAFFSGYTF	TGTGCCAGGGGATCAAACTCGGGACAGGGGGCATTTTTTAGCGGCTACACCTTC
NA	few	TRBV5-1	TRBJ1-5	CASSSGQPNQPQHF	TGCGCCAGCAGCTCAGGACAGCCTAATCAGCCCCAGCATTTT
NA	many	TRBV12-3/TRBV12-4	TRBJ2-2	CASSLKRPNTGELFF	TGTGCCAGCAGTTTAAAGCGGCCGAACACCGGGGAGCTGTTTTTT
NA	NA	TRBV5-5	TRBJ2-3	CASSLALDSTDTQYF	TGTGCCAGCAGCTTGGCCTTGGACAGCACAGATACGCAGTATTTT
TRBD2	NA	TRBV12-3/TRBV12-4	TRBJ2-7	CASSLGGRTSGGSYEQYF	TGTGCCAGCAGTTTAGGGGGAAGGACTAGCGGGGGCTCCTACGAGCAGTACTTC